Listed below are T cell receptor beta chains from one sample, sequenced in a study of identical twins. TCRdb reanalysed the 5' RACE reads using MiXCR and keeps one entry per CDR3 protein. The table records roughly 490,000 distinct CDR3 sequences, about 13% of them present only once. These same records also appear under a second study, on yellow fever vaccine responses in identical twins.

The sequenced sample was CD4+ T cells sorted from blood. Every receptor here comes from a woman younger than 30 in good health. Each CDR3 is given with its conserved first and last residue. D genes are given only for firm matches. The size entry is marked missing in some rows and otherwise reads once, few, many or a size class.

clone_size d_call j_call v_call cdr3_aa cdr3_nt
NA NA TRBJ2-1 TRBV7-2 CASSFLRAGNEQFF TGTGCCAGCAGCTTTCTCAGGGCAGGTAATGAGCAGTTCTTC
few TRBD2 TRBJ2-3 TRBV28 CASRSHISGGARDTQYF TGTGCCAGCAGGTCTCACATTAGCGGGGGGGCAAGAGATACGCAGTATTTT
NA TRBD2 TRBJ2-2 TRBV18 CASSPQQTSGNTGELFF TGTGCCAGCTCACCTCAGCAGACTAGCGGGAACACCGGGGAGCTGTTTTTT
NA NA TRBJ1-1 TRBV6-2/TRBV6-3 CASSSSGTKNTEAFF TGTGCCAGCAGTTCTTCCGGGACAAAGAACACTGAAGCTTTCTTT
NA NA TRBJ2-7 TRBV4-3 CASSHVPPRNEQYF TGCGCCAGCAGCCATGTCCCTCCCCGGAACGAGCAGTACTTC
NA NA TRBJ2-5 TRBV21-1 CASSKGARGETQYF TGTGCCAGCAGCAAAGGCGCCCGAGGAGAGACCCAGTACTTC
NA TRBD1 TRBJ2-6 TRBV4-3 CASSQDLTGGAGANVLTF TGCGCCAGCAGCCAAGATTTGACAGGGGGCGCGGGGGCCAACGTCCTGACTTTC
few NA TRBJ2-3 TRBV20-1 CSATNSADTQYF TGCAGTGCAACTAACAGTGCAGATACGCAGTATTTT
few NA TRBJ2-1 TRBV20-1 CSASLPGYDNEQFF TGCAGTGCTAGCCTGCCAGGGTACGACAATGAGCAGTTCTTC
few NA TRBJ1-1 TRBV29-1 CSVRTIGPGGARAFF TGCAGCGTTCGTACTATTGGGCCGGGCGGGGCGAGAGCTTTCTTT
many NA TRBJ2-2 TRBV20-1 CSASGPWDGYTGELFF TGCAGTGCTAGTGGGCCGTGGGACGGGTACACCGGGGAGCTGTTTTTT
NA NA TRBJ1-4 TRBV2 CASRFDSATNEKLFF TGTGCCAGCAGGTTCGACTCTGCAACTAATGAAAAACTGTTTTTT
NA TRBD2 TRBJ2-5 TRBV12-3/TRBV12-4 CARSSGLAGVGESKTQYF TGTGCCCGCAGTTCTGGACTAGCGGGAGTAGGGGAGAGTAAGACCCAGTACTTC
few NA TRBJ2-5 TRBV3-1 CASSQPKETQYF TGTGCCAGCAGCCAGCCGAAAGAGACCCAGTACTTC
NA NA TRBJ2-1 TRBV12-3/TRBV12-4 CASSLTPGRYKFF TGTGCCAGCAGTTTAACCCCGGGACGATACAAGTTCTTC
NA TRBD1 TRBJ2-7 TRBV20-1 CSADHGQGHSYEQYF TGCAGTGCCGATCACGGACAGGGGCACTCCTACGAGCAGTACTTC
NA TRBD1 TRBJ2-5 TRBV15 CATYRTGGAGETQYF TGTGCCACCTACCGGACAGGGGGCGCGGGGGAGACCCAGTACTTC
NA TRBD1 TRBJ2-5 TRBV27 CASRNRGTVQETQYF TGTGCCAGCAGGAACAGGGGGACCGTGCAAGAGACCCAGTACTTC
many TRBD1 TRBJ1-5 TRBV6-1 CASRDRGSNQPQHF TGTGCCAGCAGAGACAGGGGTAGCAATCAGCCCCAGCATTTT
many TRBD2 TRBJ2-1 TRBV2 CASSGTSGSYNEQFF TGTGCCAGCAGCGGAACTAGCGGGAGCTACAATGAGCAGTTCTTC
few NA TRBJ2-1 TRBV28 CASSSYTGDSKQFF TGTGCCAGCAGTTCCTATACGGGGGACAGCAAGCAGTTCTTC
many TRBD1 TRBJ1-2 TRBV5-1 CASSFAVGQGPQNYGYTF TGCGCCAGCAGCTTCGCGGTGGGACAGGGGCCACAAAACTATGGCTACACCTTC
NA TRBD1 TRBJ2-6 TRBV27 CASSAGQGYSGANVLTF TGTGCCAGCAGTGCGGGACAGGGTTACTCTGGGGCCAACGTCCTGACTTTC
few TRBD2 TRBJ2-7 TRBV5-1 CASSLPSGSGGTYEQYF TGCGCCAGCAGCTTGCCATCGGGGAGCGGGGGAACCTACGAGCAGTACTTC
once NA TRBJ2-1 TRBV2 CASRPTRGNEQFF TGTGCCAGCAGACCCACGAGGGGGAATGAGCAGTTCTTC
few TRBD2 TRBJ2-3 TRBV29-1 CSVVGTSGNTASTDTQYF TGCAGCGTTGTCGGGACTAGCGGTAATACCGCTAGCACAGATACGCAGTATTTT
NA TRBD1 TRBJ2-3 TRBV19 CASRTRQGAADTQYF TGTGCCAGTCGGACCCGACAGGGGGCGGCAGATACGCAGTATTTT
NA NA TRBJ1-1 TRBV20-1 CSALLKLDTEAFF TGCAGTGCCTTGCTAAAACTGGACACTGAAGCTTTCTTT
NA NA TRBJ1-6 TRBV6-1 CASSIGTGNSPLHF TGTGCCAGCAGTATTGGGACGGGGAATTCACCCCTCCACTTT
NA NA TRBJ1-2 TRBV5-5 CASSLVAGRPPDGYTF TGTGCCAGCAGCTTGGTAGCAGGGAGGCCCCCGGATGGCTACACCTTC
NA NA TRBJ2-5 TRBV7-6 CASSPTGTKEETQYF TGTGCCAGCAGCCCGACCGGGACAAAGGAGGAGACCCAGTACTTC
few TRBD2 TRBJ2-4 TRBV18 CASSPTTSGIAKNIQYF TGTGCCAGCTCACCCACTACTAGCGGAATAGCCAAAAACATTCAGTACTTC
few NA TRBJ2-3 TRBV3-1 CASSQELVAVLSTDTQYF TGTGCCAGCAGCCAAGAGCTGGTAGCGGTTCTTAGCACAGATACGCAGTATTTT
NA TRBD1 TRBJ2-3 TRBV10-3 CAISSGTGGTDTQYF TGTGCCATCAGTTCCGGGACAGGGGGCACAGATACGCAGTATTTT
NA TRBD2 TRBJ2-1 TRBV3-1 CASSGERGPYNEQFF TGTGCCAGCAGCGGGGAGCGGGGCCCCTACAATGAGCAGTTCTTC
many TRBD2 TRBJ2-1 TRBV12-3/TRBV12-4 CASSSGTSGPYNEQFF TGTGCCAGCAGTTCCGGGACTAGCGGGCCGTACAATGAGCAGTTCTTC
many NA TRBJ2-7 TRBV12-3/TRBV12-4 CASSLTLGIEYF TGTGCCAGCAGTTTAACCTTGGGTATCGAGTACTTC
NA NA TRBJ2-7 TRBV7-2 CASSFSDQQYF TGTGCCAGCAGCTTTAGCGACCAGCAGTACTTC
NA NA TRBJ1-5 TRBV28 CASSLGGAHQPQHF TGTGCCAGCAGTCTTGGGGGGGCCCATCAGCCCCAGCATTTT
few TRBD1 TRBJ2-3 TRBV7-9 CASSPGTGGSMTQYF TGTGCCAGCAGCCCCGGGACAGGAGGTAGTATGACGCAGTATTTT
NA TRBD2 TRBJ2-2 TRBV5-4 CASSSPLAGGATGELFF TGTGCCAGCAGCTCACCACTAGCGGGGGGGGCCACCGGGGAGCTGTTTTTT
few TRBD2 TRBJ2-7 TRBV3-1 CASSQDSLGLAGTQDEQYF TGTGCCAGCAGCCAAGACTCACTGGGGCTAGCGGGGACCCAGGACGAGCAGTACTTC
NA NA TRBJ2-3 TRBV6-4 CASSSDATDTQYF TGTGCCAGCAGTTCTGACGCTACAGATACGCAGTATTTT
few NA TRBJ2-3 TRBV19 CASNELGTDTQYF TGTGCCAGTAATGAGTTGGGCACAGATACGCAGTATTTT
few TRBD2 TRBJ2-1 TRBV15 CAAGGGGPYNEQFF TGTGCCGCCGGGGGGGGAGGCCCATACAATGAGCAGTTCTTC
NA NA TRBJ1-2 TRBV10-3 CAISDPLTGVYGYTF TGTGCCATCAGTGACCCCCTCACGGGAGTCTATGGCTACACCTTC
NA NA TRBJ2-1 TRBV11-2 CASSLLLAFEQFF TGTGCCAGCAGCCTACTCCTAGCCTTCGAGCAGTTCTTC
NA NA TRBJ1-2 TRBV12-3/TRBV12-4 CASRSRGSNYGYTF TGTGCCAGCAGGTCGAGGGGGTCTAACTATGGCTACACCTTC
few TRBD2 TRBJ2-7 TRBV7-2 CASSLAIAGGTYEQYF TGTGCCAGCAGCTTAGCCATAGCGGGAGGTACCTACGAGCAGTACTTC
many NA TRBJ2-7 TRBV7-2 CASSLVSGASEQYF TGTGCCAGCAGCTTAGTTTCAGGTGCCTCCGAGCAGTACTTC
few TRBD2 TRBJ2-7 TRBV6-1 CASSLAGASEQYF TGTGCCAGCAGTCTAGCGGGAGCGAGCGAGCAGTACTTC
few TRBD1 TRBJ2-1 TRBV11-2 CASSLGQGRVDEQFF TGTGCCAGCAGTCTCGGACAGGGGAGGGTAGATGAGCAGTTCTTC